What follows are 10 T cell receptor beta chains derived from one specimen sequenced in a study of T cells after posttransplantation cyclophosphamide. Here immunoSEQ multiplex PCR was the method, and the copy in TCRdb shows in-frame clones only, minus some. The repertoire shows about 36,000 clones, none seen only once; the top ten take approximately 1.1%. Sequencing used PBMCs. These receptors were taken from a girl aged 5-17 years in good health, CMV-negative, and a related stem cell transplant donor.

This chain uses TRBV7-9 with TRBJ2-5; TRBD2 matches at 12 bases. The DNA matches TRBJ2-7 better at its end, which makes the J call doubtful. Germline V lookup: CDR1 SEHNR, CDR2 FQNEAQ (reference sequence). The length of the CDR3 is 17 residues. The CDR3 nucleotides are TGTGCCAGCAGCGGGGGACCGTCTAGCGGGAGGGCCATCGAGCAGTACTTC. Amino acid sequence: CASSGGPSSGRAIEQYF.

The rearrangement joins TRBV7-9 to TRBJ2-1; 10 nucleotides align to TRBD1. The junction had 3 bases not matched to a gene; V was cut back by 3 bases and J by 4 bases. This CDR3 is 15 amino acids long. The germline gives CDR1 SEHNR, CDR2 FQNEAQ (reference sequence). CDR3 DNA sequence: TGTGCCAGCAGCTTGACAGGGGGCGGGTACAATGAGCAGTTCTTC. This translates into CASSLTGGGYNEQFF.

This clone was counted a few times. This specimen includes other DNA sequences encoding the same CDR3. This rearrangement joins TRBV15 to TRBJ2-7; 9 bases agree with TRBD1. CDR3 size: 15 residues. The germline gives CDR1 LNHNV, CDR2 YYDKDF (reference sequence). The V gene end was trimmed by 0 bases and the J gene end by 2 bases; junction bases not matched to a gene: 2. CDR3 DNA: TGTGCCACCAGCAGAGAAGGGACAGGGACCTACGAGCAGTACTTC. Residues: CATSREGTGTYEQYF.

The chain recombines TRBV28 with TRBJ1-6; possibly TRBD1 for D (5 bases). V lost 6 bases, J lost 6 bases, and 18 bases lay in between. The CDR3 contains 16 residues. Germline V gene sequence: CDR1 MDHEN, CDR2 SYDVKM. CDR3 sequence reads: CASSFEGARGNSPLHF. The CDR3 DNA is TGTGCCAGCAGCTTCGAAGGGGCGCGCGGTAATTCACCCCTCCACTTT.

This clone was detected a few times. The rearrangement uses TRBV28 and TRBJ1-1, with D unclear. Germline V lookup: CDR1 MDHEN, CDR2 SYDVKM. CDR3 length: 12 residues. V lost 7 bases to trimming and J lost 7 bases, with 13 bases between them. For the CDR3, the DNA is TGTGCCAGCAAATCAACAGCTCTTGAAGCTTTCTTT. Translated: CASKSTALEAFF.

The V gene is TRBV2, the J gene TRBJ2-5, with 7 bases fitting TRBD2. Trimming removed 5 bases from V and 5 bases from J; junction bases left unmatched: 11. Germline CDR1 is SNHLY and CDR2 is FYNNEI. The length of the CDR3 is 15 residues. CDR3 DNA: TGTGCCAGCAGTCTTCGACTAGCCTCTGGGGAGACCCAGTACTTC. Translating it yields CASSLRLASGETQYF.

In this sample, this clone turned up a few times. The rearrangement joins TRBV6-6 to TRBJ2-5; D ambiguous. Germline V gene sequence: CDR1 MNHNY, CDR2 SVGAGI (reference sequence). The CDR3 is 13 residues long. V lost 8 bases to trimming and J lost 5 bases, with 15 bases between them. CDR3 coding DNA: TGTGCCAGCGGCCCTGGGCTATGGGAGACCCAGTACTTC. Amino acid sequence: CASGPGLWETQYF.

The rearrangement joins TRBV30 to TRBJ1-4, with D perhaps matching TRBD1 (5 bases). Trimming shortened V by 5 bases and J by 12 bases, and 7 bases separated the two germline ends. Germline values: CDR1 GTSNPN, CDR2 SVGIG (reference sequence). The CDR3 is 9 residues long. The CDR3, as DNA: TGTGCCTGGGGGGGGGAACTGTTTTTT. This gives the protein CAWGGELFF.

In its sample, this clone was seen many times. The rearrangement joins TRBV5-4 to TRBJ2-1; D is possibly TRBD2 (6 bases). This CDR3 is 17 amino acids long. V lost 4 bases, J lost 0 bases, and 17 bases lay in between. CDR1 is SGHNT and CDR2 is YYREEE in the germline V gene (reference sequence). For the CDR3, the DNA is TGTGCCAGCAGCCCTGAGGGCGGCGGGGTCTCCTACAATGAGCAGTTCTTC. Protein product: CASSPEGGGVSYNEQFF.

The genes are TRBV28 and TRBJ1-1, with D possibly matching TRBD1 (5 bases). Germline CDR1 MDHEN, CDR2 SYDVKM. V shed 2 bases and J shed 7 bases, with 8 bases lying between them. The CDR3 is made up of 12 amino acids. CDR3 residues: CASSLRGGEAFF. In DNA, the CDR3 is TGTGCCAGCAGTTTAAGGGGAGGTGAAGCTTTCTTT.